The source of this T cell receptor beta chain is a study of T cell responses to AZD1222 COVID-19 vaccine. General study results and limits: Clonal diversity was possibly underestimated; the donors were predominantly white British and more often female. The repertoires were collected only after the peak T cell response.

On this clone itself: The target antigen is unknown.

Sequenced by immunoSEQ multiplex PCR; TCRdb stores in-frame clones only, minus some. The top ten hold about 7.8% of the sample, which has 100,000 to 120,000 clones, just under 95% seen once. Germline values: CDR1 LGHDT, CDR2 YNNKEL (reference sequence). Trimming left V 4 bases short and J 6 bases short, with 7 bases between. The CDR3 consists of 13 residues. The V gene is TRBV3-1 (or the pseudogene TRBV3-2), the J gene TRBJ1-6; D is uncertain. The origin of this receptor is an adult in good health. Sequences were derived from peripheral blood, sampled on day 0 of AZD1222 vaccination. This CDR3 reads CASSLSLNSPLHF. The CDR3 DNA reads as TGTGCCAGCAGCCTTTCCCTTAATTCACCCCTCCACTTT.